This T cell receptor beta chain is from a study of control samples from healthy donors and cancer patients. Clones were sequenced by immunoSEQ multiplex PCR, and TCRdb holds only the in-frame ones, with some missing. The repertoire holds 150,000 or so clones, 70% to 90% seen once, with roughly 5% in the top ten. Trimming left V 8 bases short and J 4 bases short, with 17 bases between. The CDR3 sequence is 14 residues long. Germline CDR1 is MRHNA and CDR2 is SNTAGT. The rearrangement uses TRBV6-4 and TRBJ1-1; D unresolved. The source is a woman aged 25 to 39 in good health. Sequenced sample: blood. This CDR3 reads CASSPRGSGTEAFF. The CDR3 DNA follows: TGTGCCAGCTCCCCGCGCGGCAGTGGCACTGAAGCTTTCTTT.